A selection of T cell receptor beta chains follows, all from one sample in a study of blood T cell repertoires in COVID-19. Assay used: immunoSEQ multiplex PCR; TCRdb lists only in-frame clones, some missing. The sample has over 150,000 clones, 70% to 90% seen once. The sequenced material came from peripheral blood. Every receptor here comes from a man over 45 with COVID-19, enrolled during active disease. Both conserved end residues are part of each CDR3. Each record gives: clone size, V gene, J gene, D gene, CDR3 protein, CDR3 DNA. The D gene is left open where the match is weak. Rows may omit the clone size; those that give it use once, few, many or a size class.

clone size: NA; V gene: TRBV18; J gene: TRBJ2-1; D gene: NA; CDR3 protein: CASSAVTGSYNEQFF; CDR3 DNA: TGTGCCAGCTCAGCGGTCACCGGGAGTTACAATGAGCAGTTCTTC
clone size: NA; V gene: TRBV6-6; J gene: TRBJ1-2; D gene: NA; CDR3 protein: CASSSRGAEYGYTF; CDR3 DNA: TGTGCCAGCAGTTCTCGGGGGGCCGAATATGGCTACACCTTC
clone size: few; V gene: TRBV18; J gene: TRBJ1-5; D gene: TRBD1; CDR3 protein: CASSADRGGDQPQHF; CDR3 DNA: TGTGCCAGCTCAGCGGACAGGGGGGGTGATCAGCCCCAGCATTTT
clone size: NA; V gene: TRBV6-1; J gene: TRBJ2-3; D gene: TRBD2; CDR3 protein: CASSGTTGTSGSVGDTQYF; CDR3 DNA: TGTGCCAGCAGTGGAACCACCGGGACTAGCGGGAGCGTGGGAGATACGCAGTATTTT
clone size: once; V gene: TRBV9; J gene: TRBJ2-5; D gene: TRBD2; CDR3 protein: CASNQGGIRETQYF; CDR3 DNA: TGTGCCAGCAACCAGGGAGGGATTCGAGAGACCCAGTACTTC
clone size: many; V gene: TRBV27; J gene: TRBJ2-3; D gene: TRBD2; CDR3 protein: CASSLAGVADTQYF; CDR3 DNA: TGTGCCAGCAGTTTGGCGGGAGTGGCAGATACGCAGTATTTT
clone size: NA; V gene: TRBV19; J gene: TRBJ1-1; D gene: NA; CDR3 protein: CASSILGTGLLNTEAFF; CDR3 DNA: TGTGCCAGTAGTATTTTGGGTACAGGGCTGCTAAACACTGAAGCTTTCTTT
clone size: NA; V gene: TRBV6-5; J gene: TRBJ1-2; D gene: TRBD1; CDR3 protein: CASSYHRTGNFGYTF; CDR3 DNA: TGTGCCAGCAGTTACCACCGGACAGGCAATTTTGGCTACACCTTC
clone size: NA; V gene: TRBV7-3; J gene: TRBJ1-3; D gene: TRBD1; CDR3 protein: CASSPQGGLGGTIYF; CDR3 DNA: TGTGCCAGCAGCCCCCAGGGGGGTCTCGGGGGCACCATATATTTT
clone size: NA; V gene: TRBV5-5; J gene: TRBJ1-3; D gene: TRBD1; CDR3 protein: CASSTAGTAGNTIYF; CDR3 DNA: TGTGCCAGCAGCACCGCCGGGACAGCTGGAAACACCATATATTTT
clone size: NA; V gene: TRBV18; J gene: TRBJ2-5; D gene: TRBD1; CDR3 protein: CASSPLGTGEETQYF; CDR3 DNA: TGTGCCAGCTCACCGCTGGGGACAGGCGAGGAGACCCAGTACTTC
clone size: NA; V gene: TRBV5-1; J gene: TRBJ2-1; D gene: NA; CDR3 protein: CASSPSAGSSYNEQFF; CDR3 DNA: TGCGCCAGCAGCCCCTCGGCGGGATCGTCCTACAATGAGCAGTTCTTC
clone size: NA; V gene: TRBV30; J gene: TRBJ2-7; D gene: TRBD1; CDR3 protein: CAWDRVYEQYF; CDR3 DNA: TGTGCCTGGGACAGGGTTTACGAGCAGTACTTC
clone size: NA; V gene: TRBV7-3; J gene: TRBJ1-6; D gene: NA; CDR3 protein: CASSPTGVGQDNSPLHF; CDR3 DNA: TGTGCCAGCAGCCCGACCGGCGTGGGTCAGGATAATTCACCCCTCCACTTT
clone size: once; V gene: TRBV7-3; J gene: TRBJ2-2; D gene: TRBD2; CDR3 protein: CASSARPAGVNTGELFF; CDR3 DNA: TGTGCCAGCAGCGCCAGGCCGGCGGGAGTGAACACCGGGGAGCTGTTTTTT
clone size: NA; V gene: TRBV3-1/TRBV3-2; J gene: TRBJ2-7; D gene: NA; CDR3 protein: CASSQDLFTAYEQYF; CDR3 DNA: TGTGCCAGCAGCCAAGATCTGTTCACGGCCTACGAGCAGTACTTC
clone size: NA; V gene: TRBV7-9; J gene: TRBJ1-5; D gene: NA; CDR3 protein: CASSLRENQPQHF; CDR3 DNA: TGTGCCAGCAGCTTACGGGAGAATCAGCCCCAGCATTTT
clone size: NA; V gene: TRBV7-9; J gene: TRBJ2-7; D gene: NA; CDR3 protein: CASSLLEESYEQYF; CDR3 DNA: TGTGCCAGCAGCTTACTCGAAGAGTCCTACGAGCAGTACTTC
clone size: NA; V gene: TRBV27; J gene: TRBJ1-6; D gene: NA; CDR3 protein: CASSLYAGHGSPLHF; CDR3 DNA: TGTGCCAGCAGTTTATACGCGGGTCATGGATCACCCCTCCACTTT
clone size: NA; V gene: TRBV7-2; J gene: TRBJ1-2; D gene: NA; CDR3 protein: CASSLGQLFYGYTF; CDR3 DNA: TGTGCCAGCAGCTTAGGGCAGTTATTTTATGGCTACACCTTC
clone size: NA; V gene: TRBV9; J gene: TRBJ1-2; D gene: TRBD1; CDR3 protein: CASSGQGANYGYTF; CDR3 DNA: TGTGCCAGCAGCGGCCAGGGGGCTAACTATGGCTACACCTTC
clone size: once; V gene: TRBV5-4; J gene: TRBJ2-3; D gene: NA; CDR3 protein: CASSFPGLLSDTQYF; CDR3 DNA: TGTGCCAGCAGCTTCCCGGGACTTCTCTCAGATACGCAGTATTTT
clone size: NA; V gene: TRBV6-2/TRBV6-3; J gene: TRBJ2-3; D gene: TRBD2; CDR3 protein: CASSYSGTSSRFTDTQYF; CDR3 DNA: TGTGCCAGCAGTTATTCCGGGACTAGCAGCCGATTTACAGATACGCAGTATTTT
clone size: NA; V gene: TRBV20-1; J gene: TRBJ2-7; D gene: NA; CDR3 protein: CSASGPPYYEQYF; CDR3 DNA: TGCAGTGCTAGTGGTCCTCCTTACTACGAGCAGTACTTC
clone size: NA; V gene: TRBV19; J gene: TRBJ2-5; D gene: TRBD2; CDR3 protein: CASSKERGGLETQYF; CDR3 DNA: TGTGCCAGTAGTAAAGAGCGGGGGGGTTTAGAGACCCAGTACTTC
clone size: NA; V gene: TRBV28; J gene: TRBJ2-1; D gene: NA; CDR3 protein: CASSSQRTDSSYNEQFF; CDR3 DNA: TGTGCCAGCAGTTCCCAGCGGACTGATAGCTCCTACAATGAGCAGTTCTTC
clone size: NA; V gene: TRBV11-2; J gene: TRBJ2-3; D gene: NA; CDR3 protein: CASSVGQTDTQYF; CDR3 DNA: TGTGCCAGCAGCGTCGGACAAACAGATACGCAGTATTTT
clone size: NA; V gene: TRBV7-9; J gene: TRBJ2-1; D gene: TRBD1; CDR3 protein: CASTSGQGSYNEQFF; CDR3 DNA: TGTGCCAGCACCTCGGGACAGGGTTCCTACAATGAGCAGTTCTTC
clone size: NA; V gene: TRBV18; J gene: TRBJ2-5; D gene: TRBD2; CDR3 protein: CASSPRTGTARTSGQETQYF; CDR3 DNA: TGTGCCAGCTCACCTCGGACCGGGACGGCGAGGACTAGCGGCCAAGAGACCCAGTACTTC
clone size: NA; V gene: TRBV4-1; J gene: TRBJ2-5; D gene: NA; CDR3 protein: CASSQADRGTPQETQYF; CDR3 DNA: TGCGCCAGCAGCCAAGCTGACCGGGGGACTCCGCAAGAGACCCAGTACTTC
clone size: NA; V gene: TRBV29-1; J gene: TRBJ2-3; D gene: TRBD1; CDR3 protein: CSVRTGSSTDTQYF; CDR3 DNA: TGCAGCGTTCGGACAGGCTCTAGCACAGATACGCAGTATTTT
clone size: NA; V gene: TRBV5-1; J gene: TRBJ1-1; D gene: TRBD1; CDR3 protein: CASSVRGRGTEAFF; CDR3 DNA: TGCGCCAGCAGCGTCAGGGGGCGCGGGACTGAAGCTTTCTTT
clone size: once; V gene: TRBV7-2; J gene: TRBJ2-1; D gene: NA; CDR3 protein: CASSLRGRVDEQFF; CDR3 DNA: TGTGCCAGCAGCTTAAGGGGCAGAGTCGATGAGCAGTTCTTC
clone size: NA; V gene: TRBV7-8; J gene: TRBJ2-1; D gene: TRBD2; CDR3 protein: CASSPGLGRNEQFF; CDR3 DNA: TGTGCCAGCAGCCCAGGACTAGGACGGAATGAGCAGTTCTTC
clone size: NA; V gene: TRBV28; J gene: TRBJ1-4; D gene: NA; CDR3 protein: CATGHLGPNEKLFF; CDR3 DNA: TGTGCCACCGGACATCTCGGTCCTAATGAAAAACTGTTTTTT
clone size: once; V gene: TRBV4-2; J gene: TRBJ1-1; D gene: NA; CDR3 protein: CASSQDRGGDRLNTEAFF; CDR3 DNA: TGTGCCAGCAGCCAAGACCGTGGGGGCGACAGGCTGAACACTGAAGCTTTCTTT
clone size: NA; V gene: TRBV6-1; J gene: TRBJ2-7; D gene: NA; CDR3 protein: CASSEGATGSVDF; CDR3 DNA: TGTGCCAGCAGTGAAGGGGCAACAGGGTCAGTTGACTTC
clone size: NA; V gene: TRBV19; J gene: TRBJ1-5; D gene: NA; CDR3 protein: CASTRAGVPQPQHF; CDR3 DNA: TGTGCCAGTACAAGGGCAGGGGTGCCTCAGCCCCAGCATTTT
clone size: NA; V gene: TRBV2; J gene: TRBJ2-1; D gene: TRBD1; CDR3 protein: CASRRDRAKVNEQFF; CDR3 DNA: TGTGCCAGCAGACGGGACAGAGCAAAGGTCAATGAGCAGTTCTTC
clone size: NA; V gene: TRBV14; J gene: TRBJ2-1; D gene: TRBD2; CDR3 protein: CASAQSGNLWGKPYNEQFF; CDR3 DNA: TGTGCCAGCGCCCAGAGCGGGAATCTTTGGGGGAAGCCCTACAATGAGCAGTTCTTC
clone size: NA; V gene: TRBV5-6; J gene: TRBJ1-5; D gene: NA; CDR3 protein: CASTPEEGRFPPGNQPQHF; CDR3 DNA: TGTGCCAGCACCCCCGAGGAGGGTCGCTTCCCCCCGGGTAATCAGCCCCAGCATTTT
clone size: NA; V gene: TRBV30; J gene: TRBJ1-5; D gene: TRBD1; CDR3 protein: CAWSGGTGDWRNQPQHF; CDR3 DNA: TGTGCCTGGAGTGGGGGGACAGGGGACTGGCGCAATCAGCCCCAGCATTTT
clone size: NA; V gene: TRBV7-8; J gene: TRBJ1-3; D gene: TRBD1; CDR3 protein: CASSHDRAGNTIYF; CDR3 DNA: TGTGCCAGCAGCCACGACAGGGCTGGAAACACCATATATTTT
clone size: NA; V gene: TRBV18; J gene: TRBJ1-2; D gene: NA; CDR3 protein: CASSPPGRLINYGYTF; CDR3 DNA: TGTGCCAGCTCACCACCTGGGAGACTGATTAACTATGGCTACACCTTC
clone size: NA; V gene: TRBV28; J gene: TRBJ2-1; D gene: TRBD2; CDR3 protein: CASPPTSGAYNEQFF; CDR3 DNA: TGTGCCAGCCCGCCAACTAGCGGGGCTTACAATGAGCAGTTCTTC
clone size: NA; V gene: TRBV29-1; J gene: TRBJ2-3; D gene: TRBD1; CDR3 protein: CSVGIDRGRYTQYF; CDR3 DNA: TGCAGCGTTGGGATTGACAGGGGGCGGTATACGCAGTATTTT
clone size: once; V gene: TRBV3-1/TRBV3-2; J gene: TRBJ1-2; D gene: NA; CDR3 protein: CASSQGHMNYGYTF; CDR3 DNA: TGTGCCAGCAGCCAAGGACATATGAACTATGGCTACACCTTC
clone size: NA; V gene: TRBV18; J gene: TRBJ2-5; D gene: NA; CDR3 protein: CASSPPVLETQYF; CDR3 DNA: TGTGCCAGCTCACCCCCTGTTCTGGAGACCCAGTACTTC